These T cell receptor beta chains were read from a single sample in a study of T cells after yellow fever vaccination. TCRdb reprocessed the 5' RACE reads via MiXCR and lists one record per CDR3 protein. Among roughly 94,000 distinct CDR3 sequences listed, under 9% were seen once. The material was CD8+ T cells not binding an NS4B(214-222) dextramer, sorted from PBMCs, obtained less than 18 days after the first yellow fever vaccination. The receptors shown here come from a man younger than 30 who received the YFV17D yellow fever vaccine. Both conserved end residues are part of each CDR3. A D gene is named only where the DNA matches it firmly. Expanded clones get a size class; other rows say once, few or many, or leave the size out.

>TRBV11-1|-|-|TRBJ2-3
TGTGCCAGCAGCCCCCGGGGTGTGGCAGATACGCAGTATTTT
CASSPRGVADTQYF
>TRBV7-6|-|-|TRBJ1-3
TGTGCCGTGACGGCCCTCTCTGGAAACACCATATATTTT
CAVTALSGNTIYF
>TRBV7-9|-|TRBD1|TRBJ2-1
TGTGCCAGCAGCTTCCGGGACAGGCCGATTAATGAGCAGTTCTTC
CASSFRDRPINEQFF
>TRBV12-3/TRBV12-4|many|-|TRBJ2-4
TGTGCCAGCAGATCGGGACAAAACATTCAGTACTTC
CASRSGQNIQYF
>TRBV2|-|-|TRBJ2-5
TGTGCCAGCAGTGAACTGATAACGGGGGATAACCGCCAAGAGACCCAGTACTTC
CASSELITGDNRQETQYF
>TRBV6-5|many|-|TRBJ1-1
TGTGCCAGCAGTTATGCCTGGAACACTGAAGCTTTCTTT
CASSYAWNTEAFF
>TRBV5-1|few|-|TRBJ1-6
TGCGCCAGCAGCTATGACAGCCCGGGGTATAATTCACCCCTCCACTTT
CASSYDSPGYNSPLHF
>TRBV7-8|-|-|TRBJ2-7
TGTGCCAGCAGCCCCTTCGGACAGCCCTACGAGCAGTACTTC
CASSPFGQPYEQYF
>TRBV3-1|-|-|TRBJ2-2
TGTGCCAGCGGAGACAGGTGGCACTCCACCGGGGAGCTGTTTTTT
CASGDRWHSTGELFF
>TRBV20-1|-|TRBD2|TRBJ2-3
TGCAGTGCCCACTTCTCCGGGACTAGCGTGGGGGATACGCAGTATTTT
CSAHFSGTSVGDTQYF
>TRBV27|-|-|TRBJ1-1
TGTGCCAGCAGCCCCTCCGCGGGATACACTGAAGCTTTCTTT
CASSPSAGYTEAFF
>TRBV27|-|TRBD2|TRBJ2-3
TGTGCCAGCAGTTTGGTACTAGCGGGGGGCACAGATACGCAGTATTTT
CASSLVLAGGTDTQYF
>TRBV4-3|-|-|TRBJ2-7
TGCGCCAGCAGCCTCTTCGGACTGTCGGACGAGCAGTACTTC
CASSLFGLSDEQYF
>TRBV12-5|-|-|TRBJ1-2
TGTGCTAGTGGTTTGAGGAATATCAGAGGCTACACCTTC
CASGLRNIRGYTF
>TRBV5-6|few|-|TRBJ2-7
TGTGCCAGCAGCTTGTACATTTCCTACGAGCAGTACTTC
CASSLYISYEQYF
>TRBV11-2|-|-|TRBJ2-3
TGTGCCAGCAGCCAACGTGTTGGAGCGTTACGTAGCACAGATACGCAGTATTTT
CASSQRVGALRSTDTQYF
>TRBV9|-|-|TRBJ2-1
TGTGCCAGCAGCGTCATGGGGGGGGGCCGCGATGAGCAGTTCTTC
CASSVMGGGRDEQFF
>TRBV6-1|few|-|TRBJ2-2
TGTGCCAGCAGTGACTGGGGACTGCTGAACACCGGGGAGCTGTTTTTT
CASSDWGLLNTGELFF
>TRBV7-9|many|-|TRBJ2-1
TGTGCCAGCAGCCCTGCGGAGCGGGCCCGCTCCTACAATGAGCAGTTCTTC
CASSPAERARSYNEQFF
>TRBV7-9|few|TRBD2|TRBJ2-1
TGTGCCAGCAGCTCCCTTGCGGGGGGGCCAGGTGAGCAGTTCTTC
CASSSLAGGPGEQFF
>TRBV4-1|few|-|TRBJ2-7
TGCGCCAGCAGCCCCTCGCCGGGACACTCCTACGAGCAGTACTTC
CASSPSPGHSYEQYF
>TRBV7-9|-|TRBD1|TRBJ2-3
TGTGCCAGCAGCTTCGCCTGGGACAGGGAGGCAGATACGCAGTATTTT
CASSFAWDREADTQYF
>TRBV9|few|-|TRBJ2-1
TGTGCCAGCAGCGTAGGGGCGGGGGCCTCCTACAATGAGCAGTTCTTC
CASSVGAGASYNEQFF
>TRBV3-1|-|-|TRBJ1-2
TGTGCCAGCAGCCAATCTCGCAGCTATGGCTACACCTTC
CASSQSRSYGYTF
>TRBV29-1|-|-|TRBJ2-7
TGCAGCGTCCTGAGGGGTCCGAACGAGCAGTACTTC
CSVLRGPNEQYF
>TRBV3-1|-|-|TRBJ1-2
TGTGCCAGCAGCCAAGCATCGGACAGCGGGTCCTATGGCTACACCTTC
CASSQASDSGSYGYTF
>TRBV6-5|few|TRBD1|TRBJ2-1
TGTGCCAGCAGTTACTCCGGGACAGGGATCTCCTACAATGAGCAGTTCTTC
CASSYSGTGISYNEQFF
>TRBV28|-|-|TRBJ1-6
TGTGCCAGCAAGCTAGTCCTGACGGGGAAAAATTCACCCCTCCACTTT
CASKLVLTGKNSPLHF
>TRBV3-1|-|TRBD2|TRBJ2-1
TGTGCCAGCAGCCATAGTGCGGGGGGACACAATGAGCAGTTCTTC
CASSHSAGGHNEQFF
>TRBV9|few|-|TRBJ2-7
TGTGCCAGCAGCGTAGGAGGGGGAGTTGCGTACGAGCAGTACTTC
CASSVGGGVAYEQYF
>TRBV3-1|-|TRBD1|TRBJ1-2
TGTGCCAGCAGCCCCTCGAAGACAGGGGGAGGAAATGGCTACACCTTC
CASSPSKTGGGNGYTF
>TRBV7-8|-|-|TRBJ2-2
TGTGCCAGCAGCTTCTTAGGCGCAAACACCGGGGAGCTGTTTTTT
CASSFLGANTGELFF
>TRBV27|many|-|TRBJ2-5
TGTGCCAGCAGTTTATCACAGGGTACCCAAGAGACCCAGTACTTC
CASSLSQGTQETQYF
>TRBV12-3/TRBV12-4|-|TRBD1|TRBJ2-5
TGTGCCAGCAGTACAGGACAGGGAGTAGAGACCCAGTACTTC
CASSTGQGVETQYF
>TRBV6-5|-|-|TRBJ2-1
TGTGCCAGCAGTTACTCGATGGGCAATGAGCAGTTCTTC
CASSYSMGNEQFF
>TRBV4-3|-|-|TRBJ2-2
TGCGCCAGCAGCCAAGTGTCGCGCACCGGGGAGCTGTTTTTT
CASSQVSRTGELFF
>TRBV6-2/TRBV6-3|few|TRBD1|TRBJ1-1
TGTGCCAGCAGTTCAGGACAGGGGTTGAACACTGAAGCTTTCTTT
CASSSGQGLNTEAFF
>TRBV6-1|-|-|TRBJ2-4
TGTGCCAGCAGTGAATGGGTAGCCAAAAACATTCAGTACTTC
CASSEWVAKNIQYF
>TRBV19|-|-|TRBJ1-1
TGTGCCAGTAGTACCCCACAGCTCATGAACACTGAAGCTTTCTTT
CASSTPQLMNTEAFF
>TRBV7-9|-|-|TRBJ1-2
TGTGCCAGCAGCTCGACCGGCGGGGTCTACTATGGCTACACCTTC
CASSSTGGVYYGYTF
>TRBV4-1|-|TRBD1|TRBJ1-5
TGCGCCAGCAGCCAAGTCATAAGGGACAGAAATCAGCCCCAGGATTTT
CASSQVIRDRNQPQDF
>TRBV12-3/TRBV12-4|many|TRBD1|TRBJ2-6
TGTGCCAGCAGTTCCCAGGGGGCAAGGGCTGGGGCCAACGTCCTGACTTTC
CASSSQGARAGANVLTF
>TRBV6-5|-|-|TRBJ1-6
TGTGCCAGCAGGGGCTCCTATAATTCACCCCTCCACTTT
CASRGSYNSPLHF
>TRBV5-1|few|TRBD1|TRBJ1-1
TGCGCCAGCAGCCCTACACCCTACAGGGGTACTGAAGCTTTCTTT
CASSPTPYRGTEAFF
>TRBV11-2|once|TRBD2|TRBJ2-7
TGTGCCAGCAGCTCCCCACCAGCGGGGGACTCCTACGAGCAGTACTTC
CASSSPPAGDSYEQYF
>TRBV5-4|-|-|TRBJ2-7
TGTGCCAGCAGGGGGGATCCTAAGGAGGAGTACTTC
CASRGDPKEEYF
>TRBV6-5|-|-|TRBJ1-4
TGTGCCAGCAGCTATTTGGGATCTAATGAAAAACTGTTTTTT
CASSYLGSNEKLFF
>TRBV20-1|-|-|TRBJ2-5
TGCAGTGCTAGAGGGACCCAGTACTTC
CSARGTQYF
>TRBV6-5|few|-|TRBJ1-5
TGTGCCAGCAGAGGCCGTGGCAATCAGCCCCAGCATTTT
CASRGRGNQPQHF
>TRBV13|-|TRBD1|TRBJ1-2
TGTGCCAGCAGCCGTACAGGGGCTAGCGCCTACACCTTC
CASSRTGASAYTF